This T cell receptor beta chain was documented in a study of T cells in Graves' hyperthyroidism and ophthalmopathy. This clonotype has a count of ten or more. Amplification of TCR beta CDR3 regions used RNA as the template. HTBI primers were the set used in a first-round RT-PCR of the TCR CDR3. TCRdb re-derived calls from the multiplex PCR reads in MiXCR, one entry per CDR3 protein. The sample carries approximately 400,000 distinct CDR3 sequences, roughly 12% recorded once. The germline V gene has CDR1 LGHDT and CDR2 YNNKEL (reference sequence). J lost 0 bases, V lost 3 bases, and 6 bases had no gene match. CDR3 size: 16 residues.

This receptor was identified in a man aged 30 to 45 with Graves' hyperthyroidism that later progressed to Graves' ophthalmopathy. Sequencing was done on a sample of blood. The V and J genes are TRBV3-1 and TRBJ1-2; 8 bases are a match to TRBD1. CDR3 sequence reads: CASSHRGQGPNYGYTF. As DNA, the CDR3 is TGTGCCAGCAGCCATCGAGGACAGGGCCCTAACTATGGCTACACCTTC.